This TCR beta chain was captured in a study of T cell repertoires in cytomegalovirus infection. Study as a whole: HLA-B-restricted CMV epitopes that are well studied, plus recently identified HLA-C-restricted ones, were used by the study. From public TCR beta signatures came an indication of both CMV infection and matching HLA type.

The CDR3 loop spans 12 amino acids. Trimming removed 4 bases at V and 6 bases at J, with 10 bases between. As to this clonotype: Its target is unknown.

TCRdb reanalysed the reads using MiXCR and keeps one entry per CDR3 protein. Of about 110,000 distinct CDR3 sequences listed, around 29% are singletons. Findings of the study overall: Across the ex vivo response, the dominant clonotypes were HLA-C-restricted CMV-specific TCR beta clonotypes. Adding up the frequency of public TCR beta families identified people who carried CMV plus the relevant HLA.

The sample in question was CD8+ T cells from cultured PBMCs, obtained from culture after CMV antigen stimulation. The chain uses TRBV12-3 or TRBV12-4 and TRBJ2-7, with D unresolved. The receptor comes from a human donor in good health (CMV status not recorded). Some clones in this sample may be carry-over from other donors' samples. The CDR3 protein is CASSSDLLEQYF. The CDR3 bases are TGTGCCAGCAGTTCGGATCTACTCGAGCAGTACTTC.